Presented here are 30 T cell receptor beta chains from one specimen sequenced in a study of T cell changes during pregnancy in multiple sclerosis. Generated by immunoSEQ multiplex PCR, the TCRdb table keeps only in-frame clones and is missing some. This table holds about 70,000 clones, about 94% found once. This specimen was peripheral blood, taken in the third trimester of pregnancy. Receptor source: a female donor with multiple sclerosis, enrolled in a pregnancy study.

The V gene is TRBV5-1, the J gene TRBJ2-2, with D tentatively TRBD2 (6 bases). The V gene's germline CDR1 is SGHRS and CDR2 YFSETQ. Trimming cost V 3 bases and J 5 bases, with 14 bases left between them. This CDR3 contains 15 residues. CDR3 amino acids: CASSCGPGETGELFF. DNA of the CDR3: TGCGCCAGCAGCTGCGGTCCGGGAGAGACCGGGGAGCTGTTTTTT.

The V call is TRBV6-5, the J call TRBJ1-1; a weak D match, TRBD1 (5 bases). CDR1 is MNHEY, CDR2 SVGAGI, per germline. V lost 4 bases and J lost 12, with 18 bases in between. There are 13 residues in the CDR3. CDR3 coding DNA: TGTGCCAGCAGTTCACCGGGGGGGAGTAGGACTTTCTTT. Protein sequence: CASSSPGGSRTFF.

This rearrangement joins TRBV9 to TRBJ1-1, with D hard to call. Trimming removed 0 bases at V and 0 bases at J, with 12 bases between. The CDR3 is 16 amino acids. Germline values: CDR1 SGDLS, CDR2 YYNGEE. DNA for the CDR3: TGTGCCAGCAGCGTAGCGGCAGACTGGGTGAACACTGAAGCTTTCTTT. Encoded protein: CASSVAADWVNTEAFF.

The chain uses TRBV5-5 and TRBJ2-7; D is possibly TRBD1 (6 bases). The CDR3 covers 15 residues. The V end lost 0 bases, the J end lost 5 bases, and 15 bases lay between the germline ends. The germline gives CDR1 SGHKS, CDR2 YYEKEE (reference sequence). As DNA, the CDR3 is TGTGCCAGCAGCTTGGCGCCAGGGGCCACCCACGAGCAGTACTTC. Translating gives CASSLAPGATHEQYF.

The CDR3 nucleotides read TGCGCCAGCAGCCAAACCATCGGGGAGCAGTACTTC. As protein: CASSQTIGEQYF. The genes are TRBV4-1 and TRBJ2-7; unclear D gene. The CDR3 has 12 residues. V lost 2 bases and J 7 bases, leaving 9 bases between the germline ends. Germline V gene data show CDR1 as MGHRA and CDR2 as YSYEKL.

This sequence joins TRBV30 and TRBJ1-6, with 7 bases lining up with TRBD1. Losses at the gene ends were 4 bases for V and 8 bases for J; bases not matched to a gene: 5. In germline, CDR1 is GTSNPN, CDR2 SVGIG (reference sequence). This CDR3 is built from 13 residues. The CDR3 region is CAWKRGPDSPLHF. CDR3 in DNA: TGTGCCTGGAAGAGGGGGCCGGATTCACCCCTCCACTTT.

As to this clone: An end of the junction does not agree with germline; a read error may underlie this. The chain carries TRBV10-3 and TRBJ1-1; 7 nucleotides align to TRBD1. The CDR3 runs 14 residues. Germline loops: CDR1 ENHRY, CDR2 SYGVKD. The CDR3 sequence is CAISEIQGNSEAFF. DNA of the CDR3: TGTGCCATCAGTGAAATACAGGGGAACAGTGAAGCTTTCTTT.

The rearrangement links TRBV21-1 to TRBJ1-4. TRBV21-1 is designated a pseudogene. This CDR3 has 15 amino acids. CDR3 loop: CASSTRTRLNEKLFF. The CDR3 nucleotides are TGTGCCAGCAGCACTCGGACTCGGCTTAATGAAAAACTGTTTTTT.

The rearrangement uses TRBV6-5 and TRBJ1-3; 9 bases fit TRBD1. The CDR3 has 14 amino acids. Looked up from germline, CDR1 is MNHEY and CDR2 is SVGAGI. The trim removed 5 bases at V and 4 bases at J, leaving 3 bases unmatched. CDR3 in amino acids: CASSRTGAGNTIYF. The CDR3 nucleotides read TGTGCCAGCAGTAGGACAGGGGCCGGAAACACCATATATTTT.

The rearrangement joins TRBV18 to TRBJ1-3, with D possibly TRBD1 on 6 matching bases. Germline lookup yields CDR1 KGHSH and CDR2 LQKENI. V lost 4 bases, J lost 1 base, and 20 bases lay in between. The CDR3 consists of 18 residues. The DNA for the CDR3 is TGTGCCAGCTCACGGGCGGTGTTGGACAGACAATCTGGAAACACCATATATTTT. Translated, it gives CASSRAVLDRQSGNTIYF.

The chain recombines TRBV2 with TRBJ1-2; the D gene is possibly TRBD1 (6 bases). V was clipped by 7 bases and J by 3 bases, with 21 bases between them. Germline CDR1 reads SNHLY; CDR2 reads FYNNEI. CDR3 length: 16 amino acids. The CDR3 spells CASTQGRGLSDYGYTF. The CDR3, as DNA: TGTGCCAGCACTCAGGGCAGGGGTCTCAGTGACTATGGCTACACCTTC.

This chain joins TRBV18 and TRBJ2-5; D is possibly TRBD1 (5 bases). Germline V CDR1 and CDR2: KGHSH, LQKENI. The CDR3 consists of 14 residues. V lost 1 base, J lost 1 base, and 7 bases lay in between. The CDR3 here is CASSPLDSQETQYF. The CDR3 DNA sequence: TGTGCCAGCTCACCACTAGACAGCCAAGAGACCCAGTACTTC.

The chain links TRBV19 to TRBJ1-2; 9 positions match TRBD1. The CDR3 is 14 residues long. V shed 5 bases and J 7 bases; nucleotides not matched to a gene: 8. Germline V gives CDR1 LNHDA, CDR2 SQIVND (reference sequence). CDR3 DNA: TGTGCCAGTAGTCGTCCCGGGACAGGGTTTGGCTACACCTTC. The encoded protein is CASSRPGTGFGYTF.

V and J are TRBV4-3 and TRBJ2-3, with 9 positions matching TRBD1. Trimming took 0 bases from V and 1 from J; bases not matched to a gene: 2. The CDR3 is made up of 16 amino acids. Germline loops: CDR1 LGHNA, CDR2 YSLEER. For the CDR3, the DNA is TGCGCCAGCAGCCAAGATCGGGACAGGGGCACAGATACGCAGTATTTT. As protein: CASSQDRDRGTDTQYF.

This chain connects TRBV7-6 to TRBJ2-3; D may be TRBD2 (6 bases). Germline CDR1 reads SGHVS; CDR2 reads FNYEAQ. The germline V and J ends were trimmed by 3 bases and 4 bases, with 8 bases remaining between them. CDR3 length: 13 residues. CDR3 region: CASSLREADTQYF. The CDR3 nucleotides are TGTGCCAGCAGCTTGAGGGAGGCAGATACGCAGTATTTT.

Only one count was recorded for this clone. This chain connects TRBV7-2 to TRBJ2-3, with TRBD2 matching 9 bases. This CDR3 contains 17 residues. J gave up 2 bases and V 5 bases, and 11 bases lay outside the gene matches. Germline V gene data show CDR1 as SGHTA and CDR2 as FQGNSA. CDR3 region: CASSIGGGGGSTDTQYF. CDR3 nucleotides: TGTGCCAGCAGCATCGGAGGCGGGGGGGGTTCCACAGATACGCAGTATTTT. Complete variable domain (other parts from reference TRBV7-2 and TRBJ2-3): GAGVSQSPSNKVTEKGKDVELRCDPISGHTALYWYRQSLGQGLEFLIYFQGNSAPDKSGLPSDRFSAERTGGSVSTLTIQRTQQEDSAVYLCASSIGGGGGSTDTQYFGPGTRLTVL.

The rearrangement joins TRBV7-2 to TRBJ2-1, with D possibly TRBD2 on 6 matching bases. Germline assignment: CDR1 SGHTA and CDR2 FQGNSA. V gave up 1 base and J gave up 10 bases, with 11 bases separating them. This CDR3 is built from 13 residues. This CDR3 is CASSLVIRGEQFF. The CDR3 region has the DNA TGTGCCAGCAGCTTAGTAATCCGGGGGGAGCAGTTCTTC.

This clone has just a few counts. In DNA, the CDR3 is TGCAGCGTTGAAGGAGAGGTCCCTGAAGCTTTCTTT. The encoded protein is CSVEGEVPEAFF. This chain connects TRBV29-1 to TRBJ1-1, with D hard to call. V was pared by 1 base and J by 6 bases, with 9 bases between. The CDR3 length is 12 residues. CDR1 is SQVTM, CDR2 ANQGSEA, per germline.

This clone has just one count. The chain has TRBV5-6 and TRBJ1-1; D may be TRBD1 (5 bases). The CDR3 length is 16 residues. V was pared by 2 bases and J by 4 bases, with 18 bases between. Germline V gene sequence: CDR1 SGHDT, CDR2 YYEEEE. CDR3 nucleotide sequence: TGTGCCAGCAGCTTTCGGAGGGGTCTCGGTGGCACTGAAGCTTTCTTT. Translated: CASSFRRGLGGTEAFF.

The sample holds one count of this clone. The rearrangement links TRBV4-1 to TRBJ1-5, with 11 bases aligning to TRBD1. V trimming: 2 bases; J trimming: 7 bases; junction bases outside the gene matches: 4. The germline gives CDR1 MGHRA, CDR2 YSYEKL. This CDR3 has 15 amino acids. In nucleotides, the CDR3 is TGCGCCAGCAGCCAAACCGGGACAGGGGGGCAGCCCCAGCATTTT. Its translation: CASSQTGTGGQPQHF.

The chain employs TRBV6-5 and TRBJ2-7, with 10 bases that match TRBD1. The CDR3 spans 14 residues. With V trimmed by 5 bases and J by 5 bases, 6 bases remained unmatched. The germline V gene encodes CDR1 MNHEY and CDR2 SVGAGI. The CDR3 spells CASSPWTGGDEQYF. The DNA for the CDR3 is TGTGCCAGCAGTCCATGGACAGGGGGTGACGAGCAGTACTTC.

This chain uses TRBV2 with TRBJ1-5; D remains ambiguous. Deletions cut 8 bases from V and 4 bases from J, with 15 bases between. The CDR3 has 14 residues. Germline loops: CDR1 SNHLY, CDR2 FYNNEI. The chain's CDR3 is CASPPGVVNQPQHF. CDR3 bases: TGTGCCAGCCCCCCGGGTGTCGTAAATCAGCCCCAGCATTTT.

J is TRBJ2-7 and V is TRBV15; 13 bases map to TRBD2. After removal of 1 base from V and 0 bases from J, the junction contained 6 bases not matched to a gene. CDR3 length: 18 residues. CDR1 LNHNV and CDR2 YYDKDF come from the germline V gene (reference sequence). The CDR3 sequence is CATSRGRTSGGLSYEQYF. The DNA of the CDR3 is TGTGCCACCAGCAGAGGCCGGACTAGCGGGGGCCTCTCCTACGAGCAGTACTTC.

This clone is a singleton in its sample. The rearrangement joins TRBV5-1 to TRBJ2-1, with 10 nucleotides matching TRBD2. Germline CDR1 and CDR2: SGHRS and YFSETQ. The trim removed 2 bases at V and 7 bases at J, leaving 9 bases unmatched. The CDR3 loop spans 16 amino acids. The CDR3 loop is CASSFGPSGGVNEQFF. In DNA, the CDR3 is TGCGCCAGCAGCTTTGGGCCTAGCGGGGGTGTGAATGAGCAGTTCTTC.

This clone was detected once. The V gene is TRBV6-1, the J gene TRBJ1-1; the D gene is possibly TRBD1 (5 bases). The CDR3 spans 10 residues. Trimming left V 8 bases short and J 11 bases short, with 12 bases between. Germline lookup yields CDR1 MNHNS and CDR2 SASEGT. CDR3 coding DNA: TGTGCCAGCGGGACTGCCTGGGCTTTCTTT. It is translated as CASGTAWAFF.

The gene calls are TRBV30 and TRBJ1-2; 7 bases agree with TRBD1. Looked up from germline, CDR1 is GTSNPN and CDR2 is SVGIG (reference sequence). The CDR3 is 15 residues long. J gave up 0 bases and V 8 bases, and 12 bases lay outside the gene matches. Here the CDR3 DNA reads TGTGCCCGTAACCCTGACAGGGACCCTAACTATGGCTACACCTTC. It encodes CARNPDRDPNYGYTF.

The V and J genes are TRBV7-3 and TRBJ1-2; TRBD1 matches 7 bases. The length of the CDR3 is 13 residues. The V segment lost 4 bases and the J segment 8 bases; nucleotides outside the gene matches: 7. Germline CDR1 reads SGHTA; CDR2 reads FQGTGA. CDR3 amino acids: CASSSAGGNGYTF. The CDR3, as DNA: TGTGCCAGCAGCTCCGCAGGGGGTAACGGCTACACCTTC.

The chain couples TRBV6-5 to TRBJ1-4; D remains unclear. Trimming took off 0 bases at V and 6 bases at J, with 14 bases between the two ends. The CDR3 consists of 16 residues. CDR1 is MNHEY and CDR2 is SVGAGI in the germline V gene. The CDR3 is CASSYSFSGMDEKLFF. The CDR3, as DNA: TGTGCCAGCAGTTACTCATTTTCGGGGATGGATGAAAAACTGTTTTTT.

V usage is TRBV2 and J usage is TRBJ1-1; D unclear. The V gene's germline CDR1 is SNHLY and CDR2 FYNNEI. Trimming shortened V by 2 bases and J by 0 bases, and 7 bases separated the two germline ends. The length of the CDR3 is 14 residues. This chain's CDR3 is CASSERVLNTEAFF. In DNA form, the CDR3 reads TGTGCCAGCAGTGAACGGGTTCTGAACACTGAAGCTTTCTTT.

This chain joins TRBV7-3 and TRBJ2-3, with D possibly being TRBD2 (5 bases). The CDR3 contains 15 residues. V gave up 2 bases and J gave up 2 bases, with 11 bases separating them. CDR1 is SGHTA, CDR2 FQGTGA, per germline. This CDR3 reads CASSLSRTYTDTQYF. The CDR3 bases are TGTGCCAGCAGCTTATCCCGGACTTACACAGATACGCAGTATTTT.